This TCR beta chain was sequenced during a study of CD8 T cells in ankylosing spondylitis. Notes on the study in general: The authors reported significant enrichment of disease-linked clones in matched ankylosing spondylitis synovial fluid. Disease-linked clones bore a CD8+ phenotype, appearing relatively rarely in peripheral blood. Some of these motif variants have turned up before, in reports on reactive arthritis synovial fluid and blood.

The CDR3 sequence is 14 residues long. Germline loops: CDR1 DFQATT, CDR2 SNEGSKA (reference sequence). V lost 5 bases, J lost 0 bases, and 2 bases stayed unmatched. Worth noting for this clonotype: Antigen: not known.

One entry per CDR3 protein results from TCRdb running MiXCR on the 5' RACE reads. This sample has fewer than 400,000 distinct CDR3 sequences; about 14% occur once, and the top ten carry approximately 0.99%. The sequence was collected from a male donor with ankylosing spondylitis or in good health (not recorded which). The J gene is TRBJ2-3, the V gene TRBV20-1; 10 bases are a match to TRBD2. Sequenced input: blood, either unsorted or a sorted T cell fraction (not recorded which). CDR3 nucleotides: TGCAGTGCTCCGACTAGCGGGAGCACAGATACGCAGTATTTT. Protein: CSAPTSGSTDTQYF.